Below, one TCR beta chain is given with its context. Its antigen remains unknown. The data were obtained in a study of T cell responses to AZD1222 COVID-19 vaccine. Overall study results and limits: Spike-specific TCR breadth and depth went up after people got two AZD1222 doses. Unmutated regions of variants are reportedly targeted by nearly half of spike-specific TCRs. Clonal diversity was possibly underestimated, and the donors were mostly white British, with more females.

Produced via immunoSEQ multiplex PCR; TCRdb's table is partial and in-frame only. The data hold roughly 110,000 clones, with roughly 90% observed a single time. The CDR3 is made up of 16 amino acids. Germline V gives CDR1 SNHLY, CDR2 FYNNEI. Trimming took 6 bases from V and 2 from J; bases not matched to a gene: 9. The sequences come from peripheral blood, collected on day 0 of AZD1222 vaccination. The TCR originated in an adult in good health. The rearrangement uses TRBV2 and TRBJ2-2; 7 bases align to TRBD2. The CDR3 nucleotides read TGTGCCAGCAGGGGGGGGAGCGGGCGAAACACCGGGGAGCTGTTTTTT. Translating gives CASRGGSGRNTGELFF.